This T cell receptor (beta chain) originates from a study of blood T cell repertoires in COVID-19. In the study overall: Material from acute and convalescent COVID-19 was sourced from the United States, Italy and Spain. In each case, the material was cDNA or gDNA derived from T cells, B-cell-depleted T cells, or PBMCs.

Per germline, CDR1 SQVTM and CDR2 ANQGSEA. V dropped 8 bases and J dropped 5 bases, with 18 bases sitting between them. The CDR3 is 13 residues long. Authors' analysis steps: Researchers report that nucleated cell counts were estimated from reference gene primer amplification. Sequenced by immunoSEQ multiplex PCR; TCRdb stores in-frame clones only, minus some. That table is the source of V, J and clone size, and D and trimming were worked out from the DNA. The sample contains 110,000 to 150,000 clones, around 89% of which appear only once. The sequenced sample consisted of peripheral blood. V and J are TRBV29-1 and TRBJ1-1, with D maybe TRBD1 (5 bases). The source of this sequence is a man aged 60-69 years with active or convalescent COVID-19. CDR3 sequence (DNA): TGCAGCTTGTCCCGGGGGGGATGGACTGAAGCTTTCTTT. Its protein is CSLSRGGWTEAFF.